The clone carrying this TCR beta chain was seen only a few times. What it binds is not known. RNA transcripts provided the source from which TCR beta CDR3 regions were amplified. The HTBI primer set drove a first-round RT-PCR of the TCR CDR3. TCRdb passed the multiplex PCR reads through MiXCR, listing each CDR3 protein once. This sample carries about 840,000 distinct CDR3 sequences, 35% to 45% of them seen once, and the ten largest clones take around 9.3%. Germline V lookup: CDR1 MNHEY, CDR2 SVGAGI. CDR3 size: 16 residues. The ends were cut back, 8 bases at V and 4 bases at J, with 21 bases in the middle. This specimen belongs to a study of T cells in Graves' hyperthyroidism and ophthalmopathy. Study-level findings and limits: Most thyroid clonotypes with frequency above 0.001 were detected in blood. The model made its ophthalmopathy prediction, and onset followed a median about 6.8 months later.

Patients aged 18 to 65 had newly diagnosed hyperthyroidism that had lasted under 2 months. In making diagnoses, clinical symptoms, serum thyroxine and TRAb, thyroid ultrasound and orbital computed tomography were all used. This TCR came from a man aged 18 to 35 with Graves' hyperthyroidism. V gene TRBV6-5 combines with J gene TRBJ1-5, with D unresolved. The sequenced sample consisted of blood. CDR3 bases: TGTGCCAGCGGATTGGGCGGAGGAAATAGGAATCAGCCCCAGCATTTT. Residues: CASGLGGGNRNQPQHF.